These 16 T cell receptor beta chains originate from one sample sequenced in a study of CD8 T cells in ankylosing spondylitis (dated by TCRdb to about 2017). The library was made by 5' RACE. The instrument was an Illumina HiSeq 2500. TCRdb redid the processing of the public reads, applying fastp at Q25 and MiXCR, and retained in-frame beta chains. Each record represents a unique CDR3 protein, reported with the most common genes and DNA among its rows. The sample includes a few hundred thousand distinct CDR3 sequences, with roughly 20% observed a single time. Of the sample, around 12% falls within the top ten clones. Sequencing input: blood, either unsorted or a sorted T cell fraction (not recorded which). All receptors derive from a male donor with ankylosing spondylitis or in good health (not recorded which).

The V call is TRBV29-1, the J call TRBJ2-7, with 8 bases aligning to TRBD2. V was pared by 2 bases and J by 3 bases, with 12 bases of the junction left unmatched. The CDR3 runs to 16 residues. Per the germline V gene, CDR1 is SQVTM and CDR2 is ANQGSEA. The CDR3 is CSVETVGLGEGYEQYF. In DNA, the CDR3 is TGCAGCGTTGAAACTGTGGGACTAGGGGAAGGCTACGAGCAGTACTTC.

This chain connects TRBV29-1 to TRBJ2-2; perhaps TRBD2 as D (5 bases). The V gene lost 3 bases and the J gene lost 4 bases, with 6 bases spanning the gap. The CDR3 contains 12 residues. Looked up from germline, CDR1 is SQVTM and CDR2 is ANQGSEA. The CDR3 reads CSVEGSTGELFF. The CDR3 DNA follows: TGCAGCGTTGAGGGGAGCACCGGGGAGCTGTTTTTT.

A few counts support this clonotype. V and J are TRBV7-9 and TRBJ2-7; 7 bases match TRBD2. Germline V gene lookup returns CDR1 SEHNR and CDR2 FQNEAQ (reference sequence). CDR3 length equals 14 residues. Trimming took 7 bases from V and 7 from J; bases not matched to a gene: 13. CDR3 protein: CASTRGGAGVEQYF. The CDR3 DNA sequence: TGTGCCAGCACCAGAGGAGGGGCGGGGGTTGAGCAGTACTTC.

This sequence joins TRBV11-2 and TRBJ2-7, with 11 bases lining up with TRBD2. CDR1 and CDR2 (germline): SGHAT, FQNNGV. J was trimmed by 4 bases and V by 5 bases; bases with no gene match: 7. CDR3 length equals 15 residues. The DNA of the CDR3 is TGTGCCAGCAGCCTGATAGCGGGGGGGCTGTACGAGCAGTACTTC. It encodes CASSLIAGGLYEQYF.

This clonotype has just a few counts. This sequence joins TRBV11-2 and TRBJ2-7; 12 bases are shared with TRBD1. The CDR3 has 18 amino acids. Germline-derived CDR1 and CDR2 are SGHAT and FQNNGV. J gave up 1 base and V 5 bases, and 12 bases lay outside the gene matches. The CDR3 DNA follows: TGTGCCAGCAGCCCCGGGACAGGGGGCGCTTGGGTATCCTACGAGCAGTACTTC. Protein product: CASSPGTGGAWVSYEQYF.

As for this clonotype: The junction does not match germline at one end; this may be a read error. This chain links TRBV9 with TRBJ1-6; D is perhaps TRBD1 (5 bases). The CDR3 is 12 residues long. The germline V gene encodes CDR1 SGDLS and CDR2 YYNGEE. DNA of the CDR3: TGTGCCAGCAGCGGATCTGCCGGGACCGTATACTTT. Its protein product is CASSGSAGTVYF.

The V call is TRBV2, the J call TRBJ2-1; no clear D. This CDR3 has 14 residues. V lost 0 bases and J lost 5, with 8 bases in between. Germline V gene data show CDR1 as SNHLY and CDR2 as FYNNEI. CDR3: CASSEAWRNNEQFF. CDR3 DNA: TGTGCCAGCAGTGAAGCCTGGCGGAACAATGAGCAGTTCTTC.

This sequence joins TRBV10-3 and TRBJ2-2; D possibly corresponds to TRBD1 (7 bases). With 7 bases removed from V and 5 bases from J, the gap between germline ends came to 11 bases. From germline, CDR1 is ENHRY and CDR2 SYGVKD. The CDR3 has 13 residues. This CDR3 is CAIKGAGTGELFF. The CDR3 DNA reads as TGTGCCATCAAGGGGGCGGGGACCGGGGAGCTGTTTTTT.

This chain joins TRBV7-8 and TRBJ2-4; D not certain. V lost 4 bases, J lost 11 bases, and 15 bases lay in between. There are 13 residues in the CDR3. The germline V gene has CDR1 SGHVS and CDR2 FQNEAQ. The CDR3: CASSSIPQAVQYF. CDR3 coding DNA: TGTGCCAGCAGCTCGATACCTCAAGCCGTTCAGTACTTC. Full variable domain (remainder filled in from reference TRBV7-8 and TRBJ2-4): GAGVSQSPRYKVAKRGQDVALRCDPISGHVSLFWYQQALGQGPEFLTYFQNEAQLDKSGLPSDRFFAERPEGSVSTLKIQRTQQEDSAVYLCASSSIPQAVQYFGAGTRLSVL.

This sequence joins TRBV7-9 and TRBJ2-1; D may be TRBD1 or TRBD2 (7 bases each). The V end was cut by 5 bases, the J end by 9 bases, with 23 bases between. This CDR3 is built from 16 residues. Germline CDR1 SEHNR, CDR2 FQNEAQ (reference sequence). The CDR3 DNA follows: TGTGCCAGCAGCCCCGGGGGAGGGGAGGGGGCGTTTGAGCAGTTCTTC. This translates into CASSPGGGEGAFEQFF. The full variable domain, its missing parts supplied by reference TRBV7-9 and TRBJ2-1, is DTGVSQNPRHKITKRGQNVTFRCDPISEHNRLYWYRQTLGQGPEFLTYFQNEAQLEKSRLLSDRFSAERPKGSFSTLEIQRTEQGDSAMYLCASSPGGGEGAFEQFFGPGTRLTVL.

This sequence joins TRBV28 and TRBJ2-7; 10 bases map to TRBD1. With 6 bases clipped from V and 5 bases from J, the junction kept 10 bases outside the gene matches. The CDR3 extends over 15 amino acids. From germline, CDR1 is MDHEN and CDR2 SYDVKM. CDR3 loop: CASSKGQGTGDEQYF. DNA for the CDR3: TGTGCCAGCAGCAAGGGGCAGGGGACAGGGGACGAGCAGTACTTC.

This clonotype was seen only a few times. The rearrangement joins TRBV4-2 to TRBJ2-1; TRBD2 agrees at 10 bases. The CDR3 spans 16 residues. V dropped 0 bases and J dropped 7; count of bases not matched to a gene: 6. Germline V gives CDR1 LGHNA, CDR2 YNFKEQ. The CDR3 loop reads CASSQESGGASNEQFF. The DNA of the CDR3 is TGTGCCAGCAGCCAAGAGAGCGGGGGGGCCTCTAATGAGCAGTTCTTC.

The chain recombines TRBV10-3 with TRBJ2-7; 7 bases align to TRBD1. CDR1 is ENHRY and CDR2 is SYGVKD in the germline V gene. J lost 4 bases, V lost 3 bases, and 12 bases had no gene match. There are 16 residues in the CDR3. CDR3 nucleotides: TGTGCCATCAGTGACCCCCCCACGACAGGGTTATACGAGCAGTACTTC. Protein product: CAISDPPTTGLYEQYF.

V gene TRBV29-1 combines with J gene TRBJ1-1, with D unresolved. Trimming stripped 7 bases from V and 12 bases from J, with 18 bases between. CDR1 and CDR2 from the germline V gene are SQVTM and ANQGSEA. CDR3 length: 11 amino acids. Here the CDR3 DNA reads TGCAGCGCCGCCGGACTGGGCTCATCTTTCTTT. Protein sequence: CSAAGLGSSFF.

The rearrangement joins TRBV12-3 or TRBV12-4 to TRBJ2-7, with D possibly being TRBD1 or TRBD2 (5 bases each). This CDR3 has 15 amino acids. V lost 0 bases and J 1 base, leaving 10 bases between the germline ends. The CDR3 sequence is CASSLATGGSYEQYF. DNA for the CDR3: TGTGCCAGCAGTTTAGCGACTGGGGGATCCTACGAGCAGTACTTC.

Only a few counts were recorded for this clonotype. The chain carries TRBV12-3 or TRBV12-4 and TRBJ1-4; 9 nucleotides align to TRBD1. The junction had 6 bases not matched to a gene; V was cut back by 6 bases and J by 7 bases. This CDR3 region has 14 residues. The CDR3 reads CASSPTGGVEKLFF. CDR3 nucleotide sequence: TGTGCCAGCAGCCCTACAGGGGGCGTTGAAAAACTGTTTTTT.